This T cell receptor (beta chain) was sequenced during a study of blood T cell repertoires in COVID-19. Background on the study: Samples representing acute and convalescent COVID-19 were sourced from the United States, Italy and Spain.

CDR1 SGHDT and CDR2 YYEEEE come from the germline V gene. CDR3 length: 16 amino acids. Trimming took 2 bases from V and 5 from J, leaving 20 bases between them. The table came from immunoSEQ multiplex PCR; TCRdb's copy has only in-frame clones and leaves some out. The profile covers approximately 300,000 clones, with around nine tenths appearing a single time and 3.9% taken by the ten largest. Participant ages covered 18 to 89 years across 24 US areas. The chain links TRBV5-6 to TRBJ2-7; D possibly corresponds to TRBD1 (5 bases). Sample: PBMCs or T cells enriched from blood (not recorded which). The TCR originated in a woman in her thirties who had been exposed to COVID-19. The chain's CDR3 is CASSLLLAGYGDEQYF. CDR3 bases: TGTGCCAGCAGCTTACTTCTGGCAGGGTACGGCGACGAGCAGTACTTC.